Sequencing of this T cell receptor (beta chain) was carried out in a study of blood T cell repertoires in COVID-19. The wider study: Researchers got acute and convalescent COVID-19 samples from the United States, Italy and Spain. The cDNA or gDNA used as material had been derived from T cells, B-cell-depleted T cells, or PBMCs.

Source study methods: Reference gene primer amplification yielded estimated nucleated cell counts. The table came from immunoSEQ multiplex PCR; TCRdb's copy has only in-frame clones and leaves some out. V and J calls plus clone size are reproduced from that table; the DNA served to infer D and trimming. The repertoire holds approximately 180,000 clones, with approximately 88% as singletons. From germline, CDR1 is SGHRS and CDR2 YFSETQ. After removal of 0 bases from V and 5 bases from J, the junction contained 5 bases not matched to a gene. The CDR3 contains 15 residues. This clonotype originated in a woman between 45 and 65 years old with acute or convalescent COVID-19. The sample was peripheral blood. The V gene is TRBV5-1, the J gene TRBJ2-7; 10 bases are a match to TRBD2. DNA for the CDR3: TGCGCCAGCAGCTTGGCTAGCGGGAGTCTCGACGAGCAGTACTTC. Translation: CASSLASGSLDEQYF.